This TCR beta chain was profiled in a study of blood T cell repertoires in COVID-19. At the level of the study: Material from acute and convalescent COVID-19 was sourced from the United States, Italy and Spain. From T cells, B-cell-depleted T cells, or PBMCs came the material, which was cDNA or gDNA.

Original processing methods: Cell counts per sample came from amplifying reference gene primers. Using immunoSEQ multiplex PCR, the repertoire was profiled, and TCRdb retains in-frame clones only, with some absent. V and J calls and clone size are given by that table; D and trimming were obtained from the DNA. The table has approximately 75,000 clones, roughly 82% seen once; the top ten hold approximately 7.3%. The CDR3 runs 14 residues. Trimming removed 4 bases from V and 2 bases from J, with 12 bases in between. CDR1 and CDR2 (germline): LGHNA, YNFKEQ. Specimen: peripheral blood. This TCR was recovered from a human donor in a cohort sampled during active COVID-19. The chain links TRBV4-2 to TRBJ2-7; tentatively, D is TRBD1 (5 bases). CDR3 residues: CASSPTQGTYEQYF. The CDR3 nucleotides read TGTGCCAGCAGCCCTACGCAGGGTACCTACGAGCAGTACTTC.